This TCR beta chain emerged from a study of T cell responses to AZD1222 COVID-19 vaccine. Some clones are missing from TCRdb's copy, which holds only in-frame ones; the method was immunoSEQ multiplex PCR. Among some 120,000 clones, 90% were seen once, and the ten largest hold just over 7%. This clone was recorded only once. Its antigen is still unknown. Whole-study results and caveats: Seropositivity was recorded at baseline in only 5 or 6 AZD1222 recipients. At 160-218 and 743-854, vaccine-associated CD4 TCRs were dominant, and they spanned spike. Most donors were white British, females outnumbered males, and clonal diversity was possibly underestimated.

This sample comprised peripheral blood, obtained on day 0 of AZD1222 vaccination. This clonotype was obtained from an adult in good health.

The CDR3 DNA is TGTGCCAGCAGCTTGGAAGGCCCCCACATCGAGACCCAGTACTTC. Translation gives CASSLEGPHIETQYF. The V gene is TRBV5-4, the J gene TRBJ2-5; D is unresolved. Germline assignment: CDR1 SGHNT and CDR2 YYREEE (reference sequence). Trimming stripped 0 bases from V and 5 bases from J, with 14 bases between. The CDR3 runs 15 residues.